This T cell receptor (beta chain) originates from a study of cytomegalovirus exposure and HLA in healthy donors. Findings and caveats of the study: Cytomegalovirus association was listed for about 150 TCR beta chains. Donor immune exposure was known only as CMV serostatus.

A multiplex PCR was run with 60 Vbeta primers and 13 Jbeta primers. Data came from immunoSEQ multiplex PCR; TCRdb stores just in-frame clones and leaves some out. The sample shows about 160,000 clones, roughly 80% of them seen only once. This clone was seen many times. Its matching antigen is unknown. Source material: PBMCs. The source is a man aged 30-40 years in good health and CMV-seronegative.

The CDR3, as DNA: TGTGCTAGTGGTTTGTTCTTACTAGCGGAGGGCACCGGGGAGCTGTTTTTT. Its translation: CASGLFLLAEGTGELFF. The V gene is TRBV12-5, the J gene TRBJ2-2, with 8 positions matching TRBD2. Germline V CDR1 and CDR2: LGHNT, FRNRAP. CDR3 length equals 17 residues. J gave up 4 bases and V 2 bases, and 9 bases lay outside the gene matches.